This TCR beta chain originates from a study of blood T cell repertoires in COVID-19. Looking at the study overall: Sites across the United States, Italy and Spain contributed samples from acute and convalescent COVID-19.

How the authors handled the data: Amplification from reference gene primers served as the basis for estimated nucleated cell counts. This table comes from immunoSEQ multiplex PCR, and its TCRdb copy is limited to in-frame clones, with some not included. The D gene and trimming were derived from the DNA, and the V and J assignments and clone size from that table. The sample has around 190,000 clones, 70% to 90% seen once. CDR1 SEHNR and CDR2 FQNEAQ come from the germline V gene (reference sequence). The CDR3 loop spans 15 amino acids. Germline trimming cut 6 bases from V and 2 bases from J; bases unmatched to any gene: 7.

Sequencing used peripheral blood. The clonotype comes from a man under 40 with acute or convalescent COVID-19. The chain is built from TRBV7-9 and TRBJ2-5; TRBD1 agrees at 9 bases. CDR3 sequence (DNA): TGTGCCAGCAGTGTTCCCGGGACAGGGCAAGAGACCCAGTACTTC. Translating gives CASSVPGTGQETQYF.